This TCR beta chain originates from a study of blood T cell repertoires in COVID-19. Study as a whole: Collection of acute and convalescent COVID-19 samples took place in the United States, Italy and Spain. From T cells, B-cell-depleted T cells, or PBMCs came the material, which was cDNA or gDNA.

Germline V gene sequence: CDR1 MNHEY, CDR2 SVGEGT. The CDR3 totals 16 residues. Trimming took 5 bases from V and 6 from J, leaving 19 bases between them. In the source study's methods: The authors estimated nucleated cell counts from reference gene primer amplification. This table comes from immunoSEQ multiplex PCR, and its TCRdb copy is limited to in-frame clones, with some not included. The V and J calls and clone size are taken from that table; D and trimming were inferred from the DNA. There are under 300,000 clones in the sample; around 86% occur only once, and 10% to 15% lies in the top ten. Sequencing input: peripheral blood. The J gene is TRBJ2-2, the V gene TRBV6-2 or TRBV6-3; D remains ambiguous. This TCR was recovered from a man older than 75 with acute or convalescent COVID-19. Written as DNA, the CDR3 is TGTGCCAGCAGTCCCCTAAGAGGTCAGAAGGCCGGGGAGCTGTTTTTT. It is translated as CASSPLRGQKAGELFF.